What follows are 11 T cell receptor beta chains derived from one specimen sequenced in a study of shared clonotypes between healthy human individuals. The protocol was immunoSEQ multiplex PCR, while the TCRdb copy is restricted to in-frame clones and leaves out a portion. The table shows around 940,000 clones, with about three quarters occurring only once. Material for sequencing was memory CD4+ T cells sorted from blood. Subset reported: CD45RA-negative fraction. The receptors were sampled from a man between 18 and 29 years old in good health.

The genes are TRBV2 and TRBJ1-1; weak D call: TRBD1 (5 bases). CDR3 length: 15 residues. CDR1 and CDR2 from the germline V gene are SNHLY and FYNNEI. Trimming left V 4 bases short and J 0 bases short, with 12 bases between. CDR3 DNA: TGTGCCAGCAGTGGACAGCCTGCTGTGAACACTGAAGCTTTCTTT. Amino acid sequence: CASSGQPAVNTEAFF.

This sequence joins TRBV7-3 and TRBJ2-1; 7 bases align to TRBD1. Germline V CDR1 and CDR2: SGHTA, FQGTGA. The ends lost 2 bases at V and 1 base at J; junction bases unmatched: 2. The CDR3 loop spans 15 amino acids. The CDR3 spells CASSLQQGSYNEQFF. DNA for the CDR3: TGTGCCAGCAGCTTACAACAGGGGTCCTACAATGAGCAGTTCTTC. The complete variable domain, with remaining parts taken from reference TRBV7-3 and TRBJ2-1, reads GAGVSQTPSNKVTEKGKYVELRCDPISGHTALYWYRQSLGQGPEFLIYFQGTGAADDSGLPNDRFFAVRPEGSVSTLKIQRTERGDSAVYLCASSLQQGSYNEQFFGPGTRLTVL.

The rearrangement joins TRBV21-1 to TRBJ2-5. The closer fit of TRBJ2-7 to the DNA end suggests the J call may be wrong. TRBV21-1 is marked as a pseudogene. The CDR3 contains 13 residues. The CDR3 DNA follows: TGTGCCAGCGGCTCACCCAACCTTTACGAGCAGTACTTC. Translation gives CASGSPNLYEQYF.

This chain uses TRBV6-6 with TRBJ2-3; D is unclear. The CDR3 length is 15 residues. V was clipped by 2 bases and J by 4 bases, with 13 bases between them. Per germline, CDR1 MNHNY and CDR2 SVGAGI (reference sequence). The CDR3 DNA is TGTGCCAGCAGTTACCCCCAGTCAGGCGCAGATACGCAGTATTTT. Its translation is CASSYPQSGADTQYF.

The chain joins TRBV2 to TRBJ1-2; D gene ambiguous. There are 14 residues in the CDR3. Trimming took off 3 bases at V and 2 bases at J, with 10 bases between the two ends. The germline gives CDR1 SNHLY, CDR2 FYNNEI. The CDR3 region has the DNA TGTGCCAGCAGTGATGGGGTTGGGAACTATGGCTACACCTTC. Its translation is CASSDGVGNYGYTF.

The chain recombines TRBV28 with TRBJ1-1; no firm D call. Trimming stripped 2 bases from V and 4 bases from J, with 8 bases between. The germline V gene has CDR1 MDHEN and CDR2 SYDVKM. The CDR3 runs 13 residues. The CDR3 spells CASSLGPLTEAFF. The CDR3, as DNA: TGTGCCAGCAGTTTAGGTCCACTCACTGAAGCTTTCTTT.

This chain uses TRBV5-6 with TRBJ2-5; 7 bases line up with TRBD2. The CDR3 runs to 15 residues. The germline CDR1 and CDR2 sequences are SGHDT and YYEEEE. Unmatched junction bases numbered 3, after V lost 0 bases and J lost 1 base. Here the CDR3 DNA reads TGTGCCAGCAGCTTGGCCGGGGGGATCCAAGAGACCCAGTACTTC. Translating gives CASSLAGGIQETQYF.

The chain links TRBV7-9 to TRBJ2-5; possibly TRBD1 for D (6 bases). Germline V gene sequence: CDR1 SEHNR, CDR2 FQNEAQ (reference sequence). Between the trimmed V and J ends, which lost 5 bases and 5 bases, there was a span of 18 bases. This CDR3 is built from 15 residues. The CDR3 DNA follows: TGTGCCAGCAGCCCGGACAGAGCGGCAGGGGAGACCCAGTACTTC. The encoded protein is CASSPDRAAGETQYF. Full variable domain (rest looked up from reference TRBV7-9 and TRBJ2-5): DTGVSQNPRHKITKRGQNVTFRCDPISEHNRLYWYRQTLGQGPEFLTYFQNEAQLEKSRLLSDRFSAERPKGSFSTLEIQRTEQGDSAMYLCASSPDRAAGETQYFGPGTRLLVL.

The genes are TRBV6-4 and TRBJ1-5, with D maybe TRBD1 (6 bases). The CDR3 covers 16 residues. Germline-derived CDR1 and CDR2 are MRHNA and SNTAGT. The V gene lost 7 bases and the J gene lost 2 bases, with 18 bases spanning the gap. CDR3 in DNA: TGTGCCAGCACCCCACGGCGGGGGCAGGGCAATCAGCCCCAGCATTTT. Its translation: CASTPRRGQGNQPQHF.

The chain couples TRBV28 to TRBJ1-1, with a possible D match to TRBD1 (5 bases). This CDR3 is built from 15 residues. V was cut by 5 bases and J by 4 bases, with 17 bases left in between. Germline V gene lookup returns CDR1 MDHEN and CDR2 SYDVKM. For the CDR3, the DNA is TGTGCCAGCAGTGTCCCGGGGGTATCGGCCACTGAAGCTTTCTTT. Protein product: CASSVPGVSATEAFF.

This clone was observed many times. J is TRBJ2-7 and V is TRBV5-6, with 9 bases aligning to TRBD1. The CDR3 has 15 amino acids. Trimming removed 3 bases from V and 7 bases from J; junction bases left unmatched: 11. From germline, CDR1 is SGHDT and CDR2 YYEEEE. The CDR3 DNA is TGTGCCAGCAGCTCGGGACAGGGTGCTCCTAAAGAGCAGTACTTC. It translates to CASSSGQGAPKEQYF.